One and the same sample provided the 5 T cell receptor beta chains below, sequenced in a study of T cells after yellow fever vaccination. MiXCR, run by TCRdb on the 5' RACE reads, gives a single entry per CDR3 protein. The top ten hold around 19% of the sample, which has around 300,000 distinct CDR3 sequences, approximately 4% seen once. This specimen was PBMCs, taken 15 days after the yellow fever booster vaccination. These TCRs come from a man in his late teens or twenties who received the YFV17D yellow fever vaccine.

This clonotype was picked up many times. The J gene is TRBJ2-3, the V gene TRBV20-1; the match to TRBD2 covers 13 bases. The CDR3 extends over 15 amino acids. CDR1 is DFQATT and CDR2 is SNEGSKA in the germline V gene (reference sequence). V was clipped by 3 bases and J by 4 bases; unmatched bases: 4. DNA of the CDR3: TGCAGTGCTAGGGGGACTAGCGGGAATCCAGATACGCAGTATTTT. It codes for CSARGTSGNPDTQYF.

This clonotype was detected many times. The chain joins TRBV20-1 to TRBJ1-2; tentatively, D is TRBD1 (6 bases). V lost 6 bases and J 2 bases, leaving 16 bases between the germline ends. The CDR3 extends over 14 amino acids. The germline CDR1 and CDR2 sequences are DFQATT and SNEGSKA (reference sequence). The CDR3 loop reads CSAAQGGGNYGYTF. CDR3 bases: TGCAGTGCCGCTCAGGGAGGGGGGAACTATGGCTACACCTTC.

The genes are TRBV20-1 and TRBJ1-6; the D is unclear. CDR3 size: 12 residues. CDR1 is DFQATT, CDR2 SNEGSKA, per germline (reference sequence). V dropped 4 bases and J dropped 11 bases, with 12 bases sitting between them. The CDR3 sequence is CSAKQREAPLHF. CDR3 nucleotide sequence: TGCAGTGCTAAGCAGAGGGAGGCACCCCTCCACTTT.

This clonotype showed up many times. The chain recombines TRBV7-2 with TRBJ1-2; D is unclear. V was shortened by 5 bases and J by 5 bases, with 12 bases between the two germline ends. Germline CDR1 is SGHTA and CDR2 is FQGNSA. The CDR3 is made up of 13 amino acids. The chain's CDR3 is CASSHPPNYGYTF. In nucleotides, the CDR3 is TGTGCCAGCAGCCACCCCCCGAATTATGGCTACACCTTC.

The chain recombines TRBV5-1 with TRBJ2-7; 7 nucleotides agree with TRBD1. Trimming removed 6 bases from V and 0 bases from J; junction bases left unmatched: 9. Germline V gene sequence: CDR1 SGHRS, CDR2 YFSETQ. The CDR3 is made up of 15 amino acids. The CDR3 sequence is CASKSWDSDSYEQYF. CDR3 nucleotide sequence: TGCGCCAGCAAAAGTTGGGACAGTGACTCCTACGAGCAGTACTTC. The variable domain in full, completed from reference TRBV5-1 and TRBJ2-7, reads KAGVTQTPRYLIKTRGQQVTLSCSPISGHRSVSWYQQTPGQGLQFLFEYFSETQRNKGNFPGRFSGRQFSNSRSEMNVSTLELGDSALYLCASKSWDSDSYEQYFGPGTRLTVT.